This T cell receptor beta chain was captured by sequencing in a study of blood T cell repertoires in COVID-19. Study in general: The origin of the acute and convalescent COVID-19 samples was the United States, Italy and Spain. From T cells, B-cell-depleted T cells, or PBMCs came the material, which was cDNA or gDNA.

Under the authors' procedure: Using reference gene primer amplification, nucleated cell counts were estimated. The data were produced by immunoSEQ multiplex PCR, yet TCRdb's version contains in-frame clones alone and is incomplete. The V and J calls and the clone size are those of that table, but D and trimming were determined from the DNA. Of 110,000 or so clones in the sample, roughly 82% were seen once. Germline V lookup: CDR1 GTSNPN, CDR2 SVGIG (reference sequence). Trimming removed 2 bases at V and 4 bases at J, with 9 bases between. The CDR3 runs to 12 residues. The sample taken for sequencing was peripheral blood. This TCR derives from a woman in her thirties or forties with acute or convalescent COVID-19. J is TRBJ2-7 and V is TRBV30, with a weak D call TRBD1 (5 bases). This CDR3 reads CAWSPTAYEQYF. In DNA form, the CDR3 reads TGTGCCTGGAGTCCGACAGCGTACGAGCAGTACTTC.